This TCR beta chain was documented in a study of neurological immune-mediated disorders. The authors produced cDNA by 5'RACE using 10-nucleotide random UMIs. Using its own MiXCR run on the 5' RACE reads, TCRdb lists one record per CDR3 protein. The sample lists some 61,000 distinct CDR3 sequences; about 4.2% were seen once. In the case of this clonotype: At one boundary the junction diverges from the germline segment, which might be a read error.

This CDR3 comprises 15 residues. The rearrangement links TRBV12-3 or TRBV12-4 to TRBJ1-6, with D unresolved. The TCR originated in a man aged 25-45 years with multiple sclerosis. Material for sequencing was PBMCs. The CDR3: CASSPALTLNSPLNF. The CDR3 region has the DNA TGTGCCAGCAGCCCGGCCCTAACCCTAAATTCACCCCTCAACTTT.